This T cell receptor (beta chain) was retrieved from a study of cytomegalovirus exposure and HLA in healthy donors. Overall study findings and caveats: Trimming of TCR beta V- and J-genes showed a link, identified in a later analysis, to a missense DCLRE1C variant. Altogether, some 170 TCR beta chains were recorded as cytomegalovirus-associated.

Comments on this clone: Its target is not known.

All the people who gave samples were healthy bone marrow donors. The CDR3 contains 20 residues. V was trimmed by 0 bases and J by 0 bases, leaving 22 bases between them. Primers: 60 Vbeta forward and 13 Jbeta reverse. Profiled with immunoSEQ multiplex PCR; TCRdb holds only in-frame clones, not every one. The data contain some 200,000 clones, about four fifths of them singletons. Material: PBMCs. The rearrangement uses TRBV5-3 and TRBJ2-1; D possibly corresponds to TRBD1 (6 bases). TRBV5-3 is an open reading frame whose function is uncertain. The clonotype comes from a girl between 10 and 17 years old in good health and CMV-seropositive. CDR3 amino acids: CARSLEVVGDRSFSYNEQFF. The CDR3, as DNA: TGTGCCAGAAGCTTGGAAGTGGTGGGCGACAGGAGCTTCTCCTACAATGAGCAGTTCTTC.